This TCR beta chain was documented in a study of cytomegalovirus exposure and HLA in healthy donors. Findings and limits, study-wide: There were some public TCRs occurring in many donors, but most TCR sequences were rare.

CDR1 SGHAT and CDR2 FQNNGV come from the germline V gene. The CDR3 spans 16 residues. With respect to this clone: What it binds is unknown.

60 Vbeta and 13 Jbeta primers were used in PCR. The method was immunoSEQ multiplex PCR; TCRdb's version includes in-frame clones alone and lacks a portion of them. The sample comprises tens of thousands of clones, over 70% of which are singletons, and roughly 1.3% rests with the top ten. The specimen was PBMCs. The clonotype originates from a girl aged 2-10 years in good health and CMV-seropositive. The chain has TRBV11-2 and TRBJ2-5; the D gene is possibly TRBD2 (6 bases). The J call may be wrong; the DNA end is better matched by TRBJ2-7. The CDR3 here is CASSLQTGLLSYEQYF. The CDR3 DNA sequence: TGTGCCAGCAGCCTACAAACGGGACTCCTCTCCTACGAGCAGTACTTC.